These T cell receptor beta chains were read from a single sample in a study of blood T cell repertoires in COVID-19. TCRdb keeps only in-frame clones here, not all; method: immunoSEQ multiplex PCR. The table includes 180,000 or so clones, 86% detected once. Material for sequencing was peripheral blood. Receptor source: an older woman with COVID-19, enrolled during active disease. Each CDR3 is given with its conserved first and last residue. Fields, in order: J gene, V gene, clone size, D gene, CDR3 DNA, CDR3 protein. D genes are given only for firm matches. Clone size is shown for a subset of rows, as once, few, many or a class of expanded clone.

j_call: TRBJ2-2
v_call: TRBV9
clone_size: .
d_call: TRBD2
cdr3_nt: TGTGCCAGCAGCCCTTGGACTAGATCAGCCGGGGAGCTGTTTTTT
cdr3_aa: CASSPWTRSAGELFF

j_call: TRBJ1-1
v_call: TRBV6-5
clone_size: few
d_call: .
cdr3_nt: TGTGCCAGCAGTTATAGCGGCACGACGAACACTGAAGCTTTCTTT
cdr3_aa: CASSYSGTTNTEAFF

j_call: TRBJ2-5
v_call: TRBV20-1
clone_size: .
d_call: TRBD2
cdr3_nt: TGCAGTGCTAGTCTGTCTAGCGGGAGTTGGGAGACCCAGTACTTC
cdr3_aa: CSASLSSGSWETQYF

j_call: TRBJ2-5
v_call: TRBV6-5
clone_size: .
d_call: TRBD1
cdr3_nt: TGTGCCAGCAGGGGACTGAGACAGGGGTCGGAGACCCAGTACTTC
cdr3_aa: CASRGLRQGSETQYF

j_call: TRBJ2-4
v_call: TRBV4-3
clone_size: .
d_call: .
cdr3_nt: TGCGCCAGCAGCCAAGCTCGAGCGACAGTCCAGTACTTC
cdr3_aa: CASSQARATVQYF

j_call: TRBJ1-2
v_call: TRBV3-1/TRBV3-2
clone_size: few
d_call: TRBD1
cdr3_nt: TGTGCCAGCCGGGACAGGGGAGACTATGGCTACACCTTC
cdr3_aa: CASRDRGDYGYTF

j_call: TRBJ2-7
v_call: TRBV13
clone_size: .
d_call: .
cdr3_nt: TGTGCCAGCAGCTTAGATTCGGGACTGATCTCCTACGAGCAGTACTTC
cdr3_aa: CASSLDSGLISYEQYF

j_call: TRBJ2-5
v_call: TRBV28
clone_size: .
d_call: TRBD2
cdr3_nt: TGTGCCAGCAGTTACACCGGGACTAGCGGGACGGAGACCCAGTACTTC
cdr3_aa: CASSYTGTSGTETQYF

j_call: TRBJ2-2
v_call: TRBV21-1
clone_size: .
d_call: .
cdr3_nt: TGTGCCAGCAGCGCCACTACCGGGGAGCTGTTTTTT
cdr3_aa: CASSATTGELFF

j_call: TRBJ2-7
v_call: TRBV19
clone_size: .
d_call: .
cdr3_nt: TGTGCCAGTAACATGGGGGGCTACGAGCAGTACTTC
cdr3_aa: CASNMGGYEQYF

j_call: TRBJ1-6
v_call: TRBV9
clone_size: .
d_call: TRBD1
cdr3_nt: TGTGCCAGCAGCCTACGGACAGGGGATAATTCACCCCTCCACTTT
cdr3_aa: CASSLRTGDNSPLHF

j_call: TRBJ2-5
v_call: TRBV19
clone_size: .
d_call: .
cdr3_nt: TGTGCCAGTAGTATCTCGCACAGGGAAATTCGAGAGACCCAGTACTTC
cdr3_aa: CASSISHREIRETQYF

j_call: TRBJ2-2
v_call: TRBV12-3/TRBV12-4
clone_size: .
d_call: .
cdr3_nt: TGTGCCAGCAGCCCTTTCGGGGAGCTGTTTTTT
cdr3_aa: CASSPFGELFF

j_call: TRBJ1-1
v_call: TRBV11-3
clone_size: .
d_call: .
cdr3_nt: TGTGCCAGCAGCCGTCGGACAGACATGAACACTGAAGCTTTCTTT
cdr3_aa: CASSRRTDMNTEAFF

j_call: TRBJ2-1
v_call: TRBV3-1/TRBV3-2
clone_size: once
d_call: .
cdr3_nt: TGTGCCAGCAGCCAAGATCATGAGGCCGCCTACAATGAGCAGTTCTTC
cdr3_aa: CASSQDHEAAYNEQFF

j_call: TRBJ1-4
v_call: TRBV30
clone_size: .
d_call: .
cdr3_nt: TGTGCCTGGAGCGCAGGACTGGCAACTAATGAAAAACTGTTTTTT
cdr3_aa: CAWSAGLATNEKLFF

j_call: TRBJ2-7
v_call: TRBV28
clone_size: .
d_call: .
cdr3_nt: TGTGCCAGCAGCCGGGGTGAGCAGTACTTC
cdr3_aa: CASSRGEQYF

j_call: TRBJ1-6
v_call: TRBV6-5
clone_size: .
d_call: TRBD1
cdr3_nt: TGTGCCAGCAGTTACCTCGGACAGGGGGGAAATTCACCCCTCCACTTT
cdr3_aa: CASSYLGQGGNSPLHF

j_call: TRBJ2-7
v_call: TRBV5-5
clone_size: .
d_call: .
cdr3_nt: TGTGCCAGCAGCTACCTAACCTACGAGCAGTACTTC
cdr3_aa: CASSYLTYEQYF

j_call: TRBJ2-3
v_call: TRBV19
clone_size: .
d_call: .
cdr3_nt: TGTGCCAGTAGTATTCCCGGGATTAACACAGATACGCAGTATTTT
cdr3_aa: CASSIPGINTDTQYF

j_call: TRBJ2-7
v_call: TRBV19
clone_size: .
d_call: TRBD2
cdr3_nt: TGTGCCAGTAGTATTGGTAGCGGGATCTCCTACGAGCAGTACTTC
cdr3_aa: CASSIGSGISYEQYF

j_call: TRBJ2-7
v_call: TRBV4-2
clone_size: once
d_call: .
cdr3_nt: TGTGCCAGCAGCGAATCCCCAGGCTACGAGCAGTACTTC
cdr3_aa: CASSESPGYEQYF

j_call: TRBJ2-1
v_call: TRBV7-2
clone_size: .
d_call: TRBD1
cdr3_nt: TGTGCCAGCAGCTTACGTCAGGGGGCCCCCAATGAGCAGTTCTTC
cdr3_aa: CASSLRQGAPNEQFF

j_call: TRBJ2-7
v_call: TRBV5-4
clone_size: once
d_call: TRBD2
cdr3_nt: TGTGCCAGCAGCGCGGGGACTAGCGGATCCTACGAGCAGTACTTC
cdr3_aa: CASSAGTSGSYEQYF

j_call: TRBJ2-5
v_call: TRBV12-3/TRBV12-4
clone_size: .
d_call: .
cdr3_nt: TGTGCCAGCAGTGCCAGGGTTGAGACCCAGTACTTC
cdr3_aa: CASSARVETQYF

j_call: TRBJ1-1
v_call: TRBV19
clone_size: few
d_call: TRBD1
cdr3_nt: TGTGCCAGTAGTATAGATTCGGGACAGAGTATGAACACTGAAGCTTTCTTT
cdr3_aa: CASSIDSGQSMNTEAFF

j_call: TRBJ1-6
v_call: TRBV24-1
clone_size: .
d_call: .
cdr3_nt: TGTGCCACCAGTCCAGGGTTGCCTAATTCACCCCTCCACTTT
cdr3_aa: CATSPGLPNSPLHF

j_call: TRBJ1-1
v_call: TRBV23-1
clone_size: few
d_call: TRBD1
cdr3_nt: TGCGCCAGCAGTGACAGGGGGAACACTGAAGCTTTCTTT
cdr3_aa: CASSDRGNTEAFF

j_call: TRBJ1-5
v_call: TRBV18
clone_size: .
d_call: TRBD1
cdr3_nt: TGTGCCAGCTCACGGTTAACCAGAGGGGGCCATAGCAATCAGCCCCAGCATTTT
cdr3_aa: CASSRLTRGGHSNQPQHF

j_call: TRBJ1-2
v_call: TRBV29-1
clone_size: few
d_call: TRBD1
cdr3_nt: TGCAGCTTGGGACAGGGGGCGGACTATGGCTACACCTTC
cdr3_aa: CSLGQGADYGYTF

j_call: TRBJ1-3
v_call: TRBV30
clone_size: once
d_call: .
cdr3_nt: TGTGCCTGGAGTGGACAGGCCTTCTCTGGAAACACCATATATTTT
cdr3_aa: CAWSGQAFSGNTIYF

j_call: TRBJ2-2
v_call: TRBV24-1
clone_size: .
d_call: TRBD1
cdr3_nt: TGTGCCAGCGCACAGGGGGCGGTCGGGGAGCTGTTTTTT
cdr3_aa: CASAQGAVGELFF